This note documents a single T cell receptor (beta chain) sequence. This entry comes from a study of low-dose radiotherapy and immunotherapy resistance in tumors. About the research overall: The fractionation for Cohort 1 was 0.5 Gy per fraction every 2 weeks, totaling 6.5 Gy. Treatment of Cohort 2 consisted of 1 Gy per fraction every two weeks, amounting to 13 Gy over 26 weeks. Every day for four cycles from cycle 1 day 1, patients took 300 mg of oral aspirin.

Germline values: CDR1 LNHDA, CDR2 SQIVND (reference sequence). Trimming shortened V by 5 bases and J by 8 bases, and 16 bases separated the two germline ends. This CDR3 is built from 15 residues. Time point specified: after trial treatment. Treatment denoted: LDRT plus nivolumab, ipilimumab, low-dose cyclophosphamide and aspirin (RACIN trial). Both TCRalpha and TCRbeta chains were reverse transcribed with V-gene-specific primers. Amplification of TCRs used a constant-region primer and V-primer adapter for around 18 PCR cycles. With in vitro transcription, the isolated mRNA was amplified. TCRdb used MiXCR to reprocess the reads, holding one entry per CDR3 protein. The sample comprises about 58,000 distinct CDR3 sequences, about 23% of which are singletons, and roughly 6.7% rests with the top ten.

The source of this sequence is a male donor with prostate cancer. The chain is built from TRBV19 and TRBJ1-6, with D perhaps TRBD1 (5 bases). The specimen was PBMCs, collected after low-dose radiotherapy plus immunotherapy. CDR3 sequence: CASSPPGPGDSPLHF. DNA of the CDR3: TGTGCCAGTAGTCCCCCGGGACCTGGGGATTCACCCCTCCACTTT.